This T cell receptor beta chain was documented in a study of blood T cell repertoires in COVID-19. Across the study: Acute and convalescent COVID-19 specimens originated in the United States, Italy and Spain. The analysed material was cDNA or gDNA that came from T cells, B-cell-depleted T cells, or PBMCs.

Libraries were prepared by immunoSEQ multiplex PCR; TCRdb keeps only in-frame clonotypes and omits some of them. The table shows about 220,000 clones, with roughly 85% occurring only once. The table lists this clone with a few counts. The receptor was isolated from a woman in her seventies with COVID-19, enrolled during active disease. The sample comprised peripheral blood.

CDR3 in DNA: TGCGCCAGCAGCCCCGCCCCGGGACAGGGAGCTTTCTTT. Protein sequence: CASSPAPGQGAFF. This chain links TRBV4-3 with TRBJ1-1, with 9 bases aligning to TRBD1. The CDR3 extends over 13 amino acids. Germline V gene data show CDR1 as LGHNA and CDR2 as YSLEER. Germline trimming cut 4 bases from V and 10 bases from J; bases unmatched to any gene: 7.